The 23 T cell receptor beta chains below all came from one sample that was sequenced in a study of cytomegalovirus exposure and HLA in healthy donors. Only in-frame clones appear in the TCRdb table, and some are missing; sequencing was by immunoSEQ multiplex PCR. The sample includes about 150,000 clones, less than 90% of them seen just once. The sequenced material came from PBMCs. These receptors were taken from a man younger than 35 in good health and CMV-seropositive.

This chain links TRBV4-2 with TRBJ2-7; 7 nucleotides agree with TRBD2. CDR3 length: 17 amino acids. In germline, CDR1 is LGHNA, CDR2 YNFKEQ. V was pared by 0 bases and J by 2 bases, with 10 bases of the junction left unmatched. In DNA form, the CDR3 reads TGTGCCAGCAGCCAAGATAGCGCCGGGAGGAGGACCTACGAGCAGTACTTC. It encodes CASSQDSAGRRTYEQYF.

J is TRBJ1-6 and V is TRBV5-1; 7 bases agree with TRBD1. From germline, CDR1 is SGHRS and CDR2 YFSETQ. V was clipped by 0 bases and J by 13 bases; unmatched bases: 1. CDR3 length: 12 residues. The CDR3 spells CASSLEQGPLHF. DNA for the CDR3: TGCGCCAGCAGCTTGGAACAGGGGCCCCTCCACTTT.

This chain joins TRBV5-1 and TRBJ2-1; 8 nucleotides align to TRBD2. Germline V gene sequence: CDR1 SGHRS, CDR2 YFSETQ. The CDR3 sequence is 15 residues long. Trimming removed 7 bases from V and 3 bases from J; junction bases left unmatched: 9. CDR3 region: CASCSTLAGYNEQFF. Written as DNA, the CDR3 is TGCGCCAGCTGTTCCACCCTAGCGGGCTACAATGAGCAGTTCTTC.

The chain carries TRBV5-1 and TRBJ1-2, with 7 positions matching TRBD1. Germline V gene data show CDR1 as SGHRS and CDR2 as YFSETQ. This CDR3 contains 14 residues. Germline trimming cut 1 base from V and 4 bases from J; bases unmatched to any gene: 4. The CDR3 DNA reads TGCGCCAGCAGCTTGACAGGGGCCGGCTATGGCTACACCTTC. Protein: CASSLTGAGYGYTF. The entire variable domain, with the rest obtained from reference TRBV5-1 and TRBJ1-2, is as follows: KAGVTQTPRYLIKTRGQQVTLSCSPISGHRSVSWYQQTPGQGLQFLFEYFSETQRNKGNFPGRFSGRQFSNSRSEMNVSTLELGDSALYLCASSLTGAGYGYTFGSGTRLTVV.

The gene calls are TRBV27 and TRBJ2-7, with D tentatively TRBD2 (5 bases). Trimming removed 2 bases at V and 3 bases at J, with 11 bases between. The CDR3 consists of 14 residues. CDR1 and CDR2 (germline): MNHEY, SMNVEV (reference sequence). The CDR3 DNA reads TGTGCCAGCAGTTTAAGCGGCTACTACTACGAGCAGTACTTC. Its translation: CASSLSGYYYEQYF.

The chain has TRBV6-5 and TRBJ2-3; D is perhaps TRBD2 (5 bases). The CDR3 totals 15 residues. Germline CDR1 reads MNHEY; CDR2 reads SVGAGI. The ends were cut back, 6 bases at V and 2 bases at J, with 15 bases in the middle. CDR3 protein: CASRADSVATDTQYF. As DNA, the CDR3 is TGTGCCAGCAGGGCGGACTCCGTGGCCACAGATACGCAGTATTTT.

The rearrangement joins TRBV4-2 to TRBJ2-7; 9 bases are shared with TRBD2. The V gene end was trimmed by 4 bases and the J gene end by 0 bases; junction bases not matched to a gene: 7. The CDR3 has 16 residues. CDR1 and CDR2 from the germline V gene are LGHNA and YNFKEQ. DNA of the CDR3: TGTGCCAGCAGCCGAGGTAGCGGGAGTGACTCCTACGAGCAGTACTTC. It specifies CASSRGSGSDSYEQYF.

This sequence joins TRBV7-3 and TRBJ2-3, with 10 bases matching TRBD1. V was clipped by 5 bases and J by 2 bases; unmatched bases: 7. Per germline, CDR1 SGHTA and CDR2 FQGTGA. The CDR3 contains 16 residues. The CDR3 DNA follows: TGTGCCAGCAGCCCCGGGGACAGGGGATCCACAGATACGCAGTATTTT. This sequence encodes CASSPGDRGSTDTQYF.

This chain links TRBV18 with TRBJ2-7; 8 bases line up with TRBD1. Germline CDR1 and CDR2: KGHSH and LQKENI. This CDR3 region has 15 residues. V dropped 0 bases and J dropped 2; count of bases not matched to a gene: 3. The CDR3 protein is CASSPPTGETYEQYF. The CDR3 bases are TGTGCCAGCTCACCACCGACAGGGGAAACCTACGAGCAGTACTTC. The full variable domain, rest sourced from reference TRBV18 and TRBJ2-7, is NAGVMQNPRHLVRRRGQEARLRCSPMKGHSHVYWYRQLPEEGLKFMVYLQKENIIDESGMPKERFSAEFPKEGPSILRIQQVVRGDSAAYFCASSPPTGETYEQYFGPGTRLTVT.

The chain carries TRBV4-1 and TRBJ1-5; 11 bases fit TRBD1. The CDR3 has 16 amino acids. CDR1 and CDR2 from the germline V gene are MGHRA and YSYEKL. J lost 4 bases, V lost 0 bases, and 2 bases had no gene match. The CDR3 nucleotides are TGCGCCAGCAGCCAAGACGGACAGGGGGCAAATCAGCCCCAGCATTTT. Translation gives CASSQDGQGANQPQHF.

The rearrangement links TRBV9 to TRBJ2-7; 8 bases agree with TRBD1. Germline CDR1 reads SGDLS; CDR2 reads YYNGEE. The CDR3 has 14 amino acids. The V gene end was trimmed by 3 bases and the J gene end by 7 bases; junction bases not matched to a gene: 9. The CDR3: CASSAGTGALEQYF. CDR3 coding DNA: TGTGCCAGCAGCGCCGGGACAGGCGCTCTTGAGCAGTACTTC.

The chain joins TRBV30 to TRBJ1-1; weak D call: TRBD1 (6 bases). V lost 3 bases to trimming and J lost 0 bases, with 8 bases between them. Germline CDR1 and CDR2: GTSNPN and SVGIG (reference sequence). The length of the CDR3 is 13 residues. In DNA form, the CDR3 reads TGTGCCTGGAGAGGACAGATGAACACTGAAGCTTTCTTT. Its protein is CAWRGQMNTEAFF.

The gene calls are TRBV7-8 and TRBJ1-1; the D gene is possibly TRBD1 (6 bases). Germline CDR1 and CDR2: SGHVS and FQNEAQ. Deletions cut 0 bases from V and 0 bases from J, with 8 bases between. The CDR3 totals 15 residues. The CDR3 region has the DNA TGTGCCAGCAGCTTAGCGAAGGGGGTGAACACTGAAGCTTTCTTT. It codes for CASSLAKGVNTEAFF.

The chain is built from TRBV13 and TRBJ2-1; TRBD2 agrees at 14 bases. Trimming took 5 bases from V and 6 from J; bases not matched to a gene: 3. Germline-derived CDR1 and CDR2 are PRHDT and FYEKMQ (reference sequence). This CDR3 has 15 residues. Here the CDR3 reads CASSQTSGGGNEQFF. In DNA form, the CDR3 reads TGTGCCAGCAGCCAGACTAGCGGGGGGGGCAATGAGCAGTTCTTC.

The V and J genes are TRBV18 and TRBJ1-1; a weak D match, TRBD1 (5 bases). The CDR3 is 15 residues long. V lost 3 bases and J 5 bases, leaving 16 bases between the germline ends. CDR1 is KGHSH, CDR2 LQKENI, per germline. The CDR3 nucleotides are TGTGCCAGCTCACCTGATATTCCGGGGGTGACTGAAGCTTTCTTT. Amino acid sequence: CASSPDIPGVTEAFF.

The chain recombines TRBV18 with TRBJ1-2; a weak D match, TRBD1 (5 bases). The length of the CDR3 is 15 residues. V gave up 3 bases and J gave up 4 bases, with 15 bases separating them. Germline V gene lookup returns CDR1 KGHSH and CDR2 LQKENI. The CDR3 loop is CASSPDQGVSYGYTF. The CDR3 DNA is TGTGCCAGCTCACCGGACCAGGGTGTCAGCTATGGCTACACCTTC.

The CDR3 loop reads CAWTQGAHGNTIYF. The CDR3 coding sequence is TGTGCCTGGACTCAGGGGGCGCACGGAAACACCATATATTTT. This chain uses TRBV30 with TRBJ1-3; 8 bases are a match to TRBD1. Germline trimming cut 4 bases from V and 4 bases from J; bases unmatched to any gene: 6. Germline CDR1 and CDR2: GTSNPN and SVGIG (reference sequence). The CDR3 totals 14 residues.

The rearrangement uses TRBV6-1 and TRBJ1-3; no definite D call. CDR3 length: 16 residues. Germline assignment: CDR1 MNHNS and CDR2 SASEGT. The V end was cut by 1 base, the J end by 2 bases, with 12 bases between. DNA for the CDR3: TGTGCCAGCAGTGAAGGACTCTTCCTCACTGGAAACACCATATATTTT. Translating gives CASSEGLFLTGNTIYF.

The sample holds one count of this clone. This rearrangement joins TRBV21-1 to TRBJ2-7; the table's D call of TRBD2 was not tested on the DNA. TRBV21-1 is a recognized pseudogene. The CDR3 totals 16 residues. The CDR3 protein is CASSKAARSRAYEQYF. In nucleotides, the CDR3 is TGTGCCAGCAGCAAAGCGGCGCGGAGTCGTGCCTACGAGCAGTACTTC.

The chain employs TRBV7-9 and TRBJ2-7; D is undetermined. This CDR3 is 11 amino acids long. Germline V gene sequence: CDR1 SEHNR, CDR2 FQNEAQ (reference sequence). The V end was cut by 4 bases, the J end by 6 bases, with 7 bases between. CDR3 region: CASSSLREQYF. Written as DNA, the CDR3 is TGTGCCAGCAGCTCCCTTCGCGAGCAGTACTTC.

The chain uses TRBV6-5 and TRBJ1-1, with 9 bases matching TRBD1. V dropped 8 bases and J dropped 3; count of bases not matched to a gene: 7. Germline V gene data show CDR1 as MNHEY and CDR2 as SVGAGI. The CDR3 length is 14 residues. The DNA of the CDR3 is TGTGCCAGCTGGACACAGGGGGCCGACACTGAAGCTTTCTTT. Amino acid sequence: CASWTQGADTEAFF.

The CDR3 reads CASSSRSGLNNEQFF. CDR3 bases: TGTGCCAGCAGCTCGCGTAGCGGGCTTAACAATGAGCAGTTCTTC. The rearrangement joins TRBV5-4 to TRBJ2-1, with 7 bases identical to TRBD2. Germline V gene data show CDR1 as SGHNT and CDR2 as YYREEE (reference sequence). Trimming removed 3 bases from V and 5 bases from J; junction bases left unmatched: 8. The CDR3 is made up of 15 amino acids. Using reference TRBV5-4 and TRBJ2-1 for the parts outside the CDR3, the full variable domain is ETGVTQSPTHLIKTRGQQVTLRCSSQSGHNTVSWYQQALGQGPQFIFQYYREEENGRGNFPPRFSGLQFPNYSSELNVNALELDDSALYLCASSSRSGLNNEQFFGPGTRLTVL.

V gene TRBV30 combines with J gene TRBJ2-3; 11 nucleotides line up with TRBD2. The CDR3 loop spans 17 amino acids. Trimming at V came to 2 bases and at J to 0 bases, leaving 7 bases not matched to a gene. Germline V lookup: CDR1 GTSNPN, CDR2 SVGIG (reference sequence). CDR3: CAWSLGGLAGSTDTQYF. DNA of the CDR3: TGTGCCTGGAGTCTCGGTGGACTAGCGGGCAGCACAGATACGCAGTATTTT.